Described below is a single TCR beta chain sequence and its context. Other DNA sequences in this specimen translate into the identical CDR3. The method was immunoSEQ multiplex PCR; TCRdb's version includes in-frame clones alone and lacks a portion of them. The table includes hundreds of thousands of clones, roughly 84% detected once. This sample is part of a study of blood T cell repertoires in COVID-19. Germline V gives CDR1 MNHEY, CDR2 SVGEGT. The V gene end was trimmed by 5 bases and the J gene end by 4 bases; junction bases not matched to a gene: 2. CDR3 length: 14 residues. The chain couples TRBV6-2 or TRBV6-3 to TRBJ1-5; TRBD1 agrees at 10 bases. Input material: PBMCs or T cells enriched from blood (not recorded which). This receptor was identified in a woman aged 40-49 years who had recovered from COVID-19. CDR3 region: CASSRTGGNQPQHF. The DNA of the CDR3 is TGTGCCAGCAGTCGGACAGGGGGTAATCAGCCCCAGCATTTT.